Included here is one T cell receptor beta chain sequence, with context. Its antigen is still unknown. These data belong to a study of response to subunit inactivated influenza vaccine. V was clipped by 2 bases and J by 1 base, with 8 bases between them. The germline V gene encodes CDR1 MGHRA and CDR2 YSYEKL. This CDR3 has 14 amino acids. TCRdb re-analysed the RT-PCR reads in MiXCR, keeping a single row per CDR3 protein. The table includes 710,000 or so distinct CDR3 sequences, roughly 14% detected once. Study observations and caveats: The authors proposed limited new T cell recruitment per seasonal influenza vaccination.

The V gene is TRBV4-1, the J gene TRBJ2-5; possible D gene TRBD2, 5 bases. Specimen: PBMCs from blood, collected less than 13 days after vaccination. This clonotype was obtained from a man between 45 and 60 years old who received an inactivated influenza vaccine. DNA of the CDR3: TGCGCCAGCAGCCAAATTGAGGGCCAAGAGACCCAGTACTTC. Amino acid sequence: CASSQIEGQETQYF.